This T cell receptor beta chain was recorded in a study of blood T cell repertoires in COVID-19. The CDR3 sequence is 13 residues long. V dropped 2 bases and J dropped 4 bases, with 11 bases sitting between them. The germline V gene has CDR1 SQVTM and CDR2 ANQGSEA. Only in-frame clones appear in the TCRdb table, and some are missing; sequencing was by immunoSEQ multiplex PCR. The sample lists under 250,000 clones, 84% occurring once. The chain combines TRBV29-1 with TRBJ1-2, with D tentatively TRBD1 (5 bases). This clonotype was obtained from a woman in her thirties or forties who had recovered from COVID-19. Specimen: peripheral blood. CDR3: CSVEWGIGYGYTF. CDR3 DNA: TGCAGCGTTGAATGGGGCATAGGCTATGGCTACACCTTC.